This T cell receptor beta chain emerged from a study of shared clonotypes between healthy human individuals. Naivety among CD8 cells was defined by CD45RO negativity and positive CCR7 selection, thereby excluding terminally differentiated effector memory CD45RA+ cells. V was shortened by 6 bases and J by 4 bases, with 12 bases between the two germline ends. Germline-derived CDR1 and CDR2 are MNHEY and SVGAGI. The CDR3 runs 13 residues. The repertoire was sequenced with immunoSEQ multiplex PCR; TCRdb's copy has only in-frame clones and lacks some. This table holds roughly 1,800,000 clones, roughly 94% found once.

This TCR derives from a man aged 18 to 29 in good health. The chain is built from TRBV6-5 and TRBJ1-2; D is ambiguous. The sequencing sample was made of naive CD8+ T cells sorted from blood. The CDR3 DNA follows: TGTGCCAGCAGCCCCGTACCTGCCTATGGCTACACCTTC. Translating it yields CASSPVPAYGYTF.